Each of the 14 T cell receptor beta chains below was sequenced from the same sample in a study of CD8 T cells in ankylosing spondylitis. MiXCR was run by TCRdb on the 5' RACE reads, yielding one entry per CDR3 protein. The sample has 50,000 to 65,000 distinct CDR3 sequences; 6.5% to 9% are singletons. Sequenced: blood, either unsorted or a sorted T cell fraction (not recorded which). The receptors derive from a female donor with ankylosing spondylitis or in good health (not recorded which).

At least ten counts were recorded for this clonotype. This sequence joins TRBV28 and TRBJ1-1, with 7 bases lining up with TRBD1. CDR3 length equals 15 residues. V was clipped by 5 bases and J by 10 bases; unmatched bases: 16. Germline V gene sequence: CDR1 MDHEN, CDR2 SYDVKM. The CDR3 DNA reads as TGTGCCAGCAGTCTCTCATCGGCAGGGGGACCTTTAGCTTTCTTT. Protein product: CASSLSSAGGPLAFF. The variable domain in full, with the rest retrieved from reference TRBV28 and TRBJ1-1, is DVKVTQSSRYLVKRTGEKVFLECVQDMDHENMFWYRQDPGLGLRLIYFSYDVKMKEKGDIPEGYSVSREKKERFSLILESASTNQTSMYLCASSLSSAGGPLAFFGQGTRLTVV.

This chain links TRBV5-1 with TRBJ1-4; 7 bases map to TRBD1. The trim removed 4 bases at V and 1 base at J, leaving 13 bases unmatched. The V gene's germline CDR1 is SGHRS and CDR2 YFSETQ. The CDR3 extends over 18 amino acids. The CDR3 DNA follows: TGCGCCAGCAGCGCGATAACCGGGACAGCTGTAACTAATGAAAAACTGTTTTTT. Its protein is CASSAITGTAVTNEKLFF.

The chain carries TRBV3-1 and TRBJ2-1; 9 nucleotides match TRBD2. Germline assignment: CDR1 LGHDT and CDR2 YNNKEL (reference sequence). This CDR3 is 16 amino acids long. J gave up 4 bases and V 1 base, and 5 bases lay outside the gene matches. The CDR3 loop is CASSQGGGARYNEQFF. In DNA form, the CDR3 reads TGTGCCAGCAGCCAAGGCGGGGGGGCTAGGTACAATGAGCAGTTCTTC.

The sample holds many counts of this clonotype. This chain joins TRBV6-4 and TRBJ1-2; 8 bases are a match to TRBD1. Germline CDR1 and CDR2: MRHNA and SNTAGT. J gave up 0 bases and V 6 bases, and 3 bases lay outside the gene matches. The CDR3 contains 14 residues. The CDR3 is CASRGTGTNYGYTF. Here the CDR3 DNA reads TGTGCCAGCAGGGGGACAGGCACTAACTATGGCTACACCTTC.

This clonotype occurred many times. The rearrangement joins TRBV28 to TRBJ1-2; TRBD1 aligns across 10 bases. V was pared by 3 bases and J by 8 bases, with 12 bases of the junction left unmatched. CDR3 size: 16 residues. Germline V gives CDR1 MDHEN, CDR2 SYDVKM. Written as DNA, the CDR3 is TGTGCCAGCAGTTTGAGCCCTGGACAGGGGGAGGGGGGCTACACCTTC. Its protein product is CASSLSPGQGEGGYTF.

The chain joins TRBV7-9 to TRBJ1-2, with no clear D. Germline V lookup: CDR1 SEHNR, CDR2 FQNEAQ (reference sequence). V shed 1 base and J shed 6 bases, with 12 bases lying between them. This CDR3 is 14 amino acids long. The CDR3 is CASSLGSVGDGYTF. In DNA form, the CDR3 reads TGTGCCAGCAGCTTAGGGTCCGTTGGGGATGGCTACACCTTC. The whole variable domain, remainder taken from reference TRBV7-9 and TRBJ1-2, is DTGVSQNPRHKITKRGQNVTFRCDPISEHNRLYWYRQTLGQGPEFLTYFQNEAQLEKSRLLSDRFSAERPKGSFSTLEIQRTEQGDSAMYLCASSLGSVGDGYTFGSGTRLTVV.

This clonotype has a count of ten or more. The rearrangement uses TRBV24-1 and TRBJ2-1; TRBD1 is a possible D gene (5 bases). CDR3 length: 17 amino acids. The V gene's germline CDR1 is KGHDR and CDR2 SFDVKD. V was shortened by 5 bases and J by 8 bases, with 24 bases between the two germline ends. The CDR3 region is CATSGPSLNPWGDEQFF. The CDR3 DNA is TGTGCCACCAGTGGCCCTAGTTTGAATCCTTGGGGCGATGAGCAGTTCTTC.

This clonotype was counted ten times or more. The chain is built from TRBV29-1 and TRBJ1-2; possibly TRBD1 for D (6 bases). Germline CDR1 reads SQVTM; CDR2 reads ANQGSEA. The CDR3 extends over 14 amino acids. Deletions cut 6 bases from V and 5 bases from J, with 19 bases between. The CDR3 region has the DNA TGCAGCGTCGCACCCCGGTCCGGACAGTATGGCTACACCTTC. Its protein is CSVAPRSGQYGYTF.

This clonotype was observed a handful of times. This rearrangement joins TRBV5-1 to TRBJ2-2; TRBD1 agrees at 7 bases. The trim removed 5 bases at V and 3 bases at J, leaving 10 bases unmatched. The length of the CDR3 is 16 residues. The germline V gene has CDR1 SGHRS and CDR2 YFSETQ. The CDR3 region is CASSPLTGADTGELFF. The DNA of the CDR3 is TGCGCCAGCAGTCCTCTAACAGGGGCCGACACCGGGGAGCTGTTTTTT.

This clonotype was seen ten or more times. The rearrangement links TRBV12-3 or TRBV12-4 to TRBJ2-2; 9 bases are a match to TRBD1. V was clipped by 5 bases and J by 9 bases; unmatched bases: 1. This CDR3 comprises 12 residues. CDR3 protein: CASSTGGRELFF. In nucleotides, the CDR3 is TGTGCCAGCAGTACAGGGGGCCGGGAGCTGTTTTTT.

This clonotype appeared many times. The chain has TRBV2 and TRBJ1-6; the D is unclear. CDR3 size: 15 residues. Germline V lookup: CDR1 SNHLY, CDR2 FYNNEI. Trimming took 0 bases from V and 7 from J, leaving 10 bases between them. CDR3 in amino acids: CASSEAGLLNSPLHF. Written as DNA, the CDR3 is TGTGCCAGCAGTGAAGCGGGCCTGCTGAATTCACCCCTCCACTTT. The whole variable domain, filled in from reference TRBV2 and TRBJ1-6, reads EPEVTQTPSHQVTQMGQEVILRCVPISNHLYFYWYRQILGQKVEFLVSFYNNEISEKSEIFDDQFSVERPDGSNFTLKIRSTKLEDSAMYFCASSEAGLLNSPLHFGNGTRLTVT.

Ten or more counts support this clonotype. The V and J genes are TRBV5-1 and TRBJ1-2, with 8 positions matching TRBD1. This CDR3 comprises 15 residues. Germline assignment: CDR1 SGHRS and CDR2 YFSETQ. The V gene end was trimmed by 3 bases and the J gene end by 6 bases; junction bases not matched to a gene: 10. The CDR3 region has the DNA TGCGCCAGCAGCTACCCCGCAGGGGGCAAGGATGGCTACACCTTC. Residues: CASSYPAGGKDGYTF.

This clonotype was seen more than once but under ten times. The chain joins TRBV5-4 to TRBJ1-5; D is perhaps TRBD1 (5 bases). V was cut by 4 bases and J by 4 bases, with 9 bases left in between. Per the germline V gene, CDR1 is SGHNT and CDR2 is YYREEE (reference sequence). The CDR3 has 13 residues. As DNA, the CDR3 is TGTGCCAGCAGCCCGGGACTTAATCAGCCCCAGCATTTT. Its protein is CASSPGLNQPQHF. The full variable domain, its missing parts supplied by reference TRBV5-4 and TRBJ1-5, is ETGVTQSPTHLIKTRGQQVTLRCSSQSGHNTVSWYQQALGQGPQFIFQYYREEENGRGNFPPRFSGLQFPNYSSELNVNALELDDSALYLCASSPGLNQPQHFGDGTRLSIL.

V is TRBV2 and J is TRBJ2-3, with D perhaps matching TRBD1 or TRBD2 (5 bases each). CDR3 length: 14 residues. The V end was cut by 8 bases, the J end by 2 bases, with 14 bases between. CDR1 and CDR2 (germline): SNHLY, FYNNEI. CDR3 in amino acids: CASAWGSPTDTQYF. In DNA form, the CDR3 reads TGTGCCAGCGCCTGGGGGTCCCCCACAGATACGCAGTATTTT.